This passage covers 9 T cell receptor beta chains from one sample sequenced in a study of T-cell reconstitution after alpha-beta-depleted transplantation in children. TCRbeta library preparation incorporated unique molecular identifiers. In TCRdb, the PCR reads were re-called with MiXCR into one record per CDR3 protein. The sample includes hundreds of thousands of distinct CDR3 sequences, under 15% of them seen just once. The sample was PBMCs, taken before TCRalphabeta/CD19-depleted stem cell transplant. The receptors come from a girl aged 2 to 10 with congenital amegakaryocytic thrombocytopenia, due to receive a stem cell transplant.

This clonotype has more than one count but fewer than ten. The chain's CDR3 is CASSFPKTGGTTEAFF. The CDR3 region has the DNA TGCGCCAGCAGCTTTCCCAAGACAGGCGGAACAACTGAAGCTTTCTTT. The chain has TRBV5-1 and TRBJ1-1; the D gene is possibly TRBD1 (6 bases). Germline values: CDR1 SGHRS, CDR2 YFSETQ. The length of the CDR3 is 16 residues. Trimming took 2 bases from V and 5 from J, leaving 19 bases between them.

The chain employs TRBV30 and TRBJ2-1; TRBD2 matches at 9 bases. Trimming removed 3 bases from V and 4 bases from J; junction bases left unmatched: 4. The CDR3 runs to 14 residues. The germline gives CDR1 GTSNPN, CDR2 SVGIG (reference sequence). The CDR3 region has the DNA TGTGCCTGGAGCGAGCTAGCGGGATACAATGAGCAGTTCTTC. Its translation is CAWSELAGYNEQFF.

The genes are TRBV27 and TRBJ2-1; D possibly matches TRBD1 or TRBD2 (5 bases each). V was shortened by 6 bases and J by 5 bases, with 20 bases between the two germline ends. CDR1 and CDR2 from the germline V gene are MNHEY and SMNVEV (reference sequence). The CDR3 sequence is 16 residues long. The CDR3 nucleotides are TGTGCCAGCAGGGGGATCTGGGTGGGGGAAGACAATGAGCAGTTCTTC. Translated: CASRGIWVGEDNEQFF.

This clonotype was recorded at least ten times. V is TRBV7-6 and J is TRBJ1-3, with TRBD1 identical over 8 bases. The CDR3 sequence is 18 residues long. Germline V lookup: CDR1 SGHVS, CDR2 FNYEAQ. The V and J ends lost 2 bases and 4 bases, in that order; junction bases with no gene match: 13. Here the CDR3 reads CASSLSPSVDRAGNTIYF. The CDR3 coding sequence is TGTGCCAGCAGCTTAAGTCCCAGTGTGGACAGGGCCGGAAACACCATATATTTT.

Many counts were recorded for this clonotype. The chain carries TRBV5-1 and TRBJ2-7, with 12 bases matching TRBD1. The CDR3 contains 18 residues. The germline CDR1 and CDR2 sequences are SGHRS and YFSETQ. V trimming: 2 bases; J trimming: 4 bases; junction bases outside the gene matches: 13. The CDR3 protein is CASSFRDRGRLNGYEQYF. The CDR3 DNA reads TGCGCCAGCAGCTTCCGGGACAGGGGGCGCCTGAATGGTTACGAGCAGTACTTC.

J is TRBJ2-1 and V is TRBV5-6; D is ambiguous. Trimming stripped 9 bases from V and 9 bases from J, with 19 bases between. CDR1 SGHDT and CDR2 YYEEEE come from the germline V gene. There are 13 residues in the CDR3. As DNA, the CDR3 is TGTGCCACCCAGCTTCAGGAACGGGTTGAGCAGTTCTTC. Its translation is CATQLQERVEQFF.

This clonotype was seen many times. The J gene is TRBJ2-2, the V gene TRBV20-1; D perhaps matches TRBD2 (5 bases). The length of the CDR3 is 15 residues. The V and J ends lost 2 bases and 8 bases respectively, with 18 bases between them. Germline V gene lookup returns CDR1 DFQATT and CDR2 SNEGSKA (reference sequence). The CDR3 coding sequence is TGCAGTGCTAGATCGCCGTTCGGAACGGGGGGGGAGCTGTTTTTT. Translated, it gives CSARSPFGTGGELFF.

The chain joins TRBV20-1 to TRBJ2-7; 16 nucleotides align to TRBD2. The CDR3 is 20 residues long. In germline, CDR1 is DFQATT, CDR2 SNEGSKA (reference sequence). V lost 2 bases and J lost 3; bases outside the gene matches: 16. CDR3 sequence (DNA): TGCAGTGCTAGACGTATCCCGGGACTAGCGGGAGGGACGGGGTTCTACGAGCAGTACTTC. It is translated as CSARRIPGLAGGTGFYEQYF.

V gene TRBV30 combines with J gene TRBJ2-2; D is possibly TRBD2 (6 bases). Germline values: CDR1 GTSNPN, CDR2 SVGIG (reference sequence). The CDR3 spans 15 residues. With 8 bases removed from V and 6 bases from J, the gap between germline ends came to 22 bases. The CDR3 nucleotides read TGTGCCCTGCGGGATCCAGGCCTAATTTCCGGGGAGCTGTTTTTT. It translates to CALRDPGLISGELFF.